This record concerns one TCR beta chain sequence. After removal of 4 bases from V and 10 bases from J, the junction contained 4 bases not matched to a gene. CDR1 and CDR2 (germline): SGHDT, YYEEEE. CDR3 length: 12 residues. The record originates from a study of cytomegalovirus exposure and HLA in healthy donors. It was with 60 Vbeta and 13 Jbeta primers that the PCR ran. Using immunoSEQ multiplex PCR, the repertoire was profiled, and TCRdb retains in-frame clones only, with some absent. This sample has approximately 190,000 clones, with 78% found just once. Specimen: PBMCs. The clonotype originates from a woman aged 30 to 39 in good health and CMV-seropositive. J is TRBJ1-4 and V is TRBV5-6; 7 bases are a match to TRBD1. The DNA for the CDR3 is TGTGCCAGCAGCCTGCCAGGGGGAAAACTGTTTTTT. This codes for CASSLPGGKLFF.